This T cell receptor (beta chain) was sequenced for a study of CD8 T cells in Susac syndrome. This clonotype was seen once. Random hexamers primed reverse transcription of about 0.45 to 1 ug RNA. Coverage of TCR beta CDR3 amplification by immunoSEQ multiplex PCR extended to 54 Vbeta and 13 Jbeta. Each CDR3 protein is one row after TCRdb ran MiXCR on the immunoSEQ multiplex PCR reads. The sample carries about 400,000 distinct CDR3 sequences, approximately 85% recorded once. The CDR3 is 15 amino acids. Losses at the gene ends were 6 bases for V and 6 bases for J; bases not matched to a gene: 8. The authors sequenced TCR beta from blood CD8+ and CD4+ T cells. The patients who served as multiple sclerosis controls were treatment-naive and had stable or active relapsing-remitting disease that fulfilled the revised McDonald criteria. Negative isolation was used for CD8+ and CD4+ T cells, and FACS enrichment was applied to TEMRA cells.

This receptor was identified in a human donor with multiple sclerosis. Sequencing was performed on CD8+ T cells from PBMCs. The V and J genes are TRBV12-3 or TRBV12-4 and TRBJ2-3; TRBD2 agrees at 11 bases. For the CDR3, the DNA is TGTGCCAGCAGAAGACTAGCGGGGACTCAGGATACGCAGTATTTT. It codes for CASRRLAGTQDTQYF.